This passage covers 25 T cell receptor beta chains from one sample sequenced in a study of cytomegalovirus exposure and HLA in healthy donors. PCR primers comprised 60 Vbeta and 13 Jbeta primers. TCRdb's copy holds only in-frame clones and misses some; the assay was immunoSEQ multiplex PCR. The sample yields around 94,000 clones, about four fifths seen once. Sample: PBMCs. Receptors were obtained from a woman aged 40 to 49 in good health and CMV-seronegative.

This clone was observed a single time. This chain uses TRBV7-9 with TRBJ1-4; 7 bases are a match to TRBD1. Per the germline V gene, CDR1 is SEHNR and CDR2 is FQNEAQ (reference sequence). This CDR3 comprises 15 residues. Trimming at V came to 3 bases and at J to 7 bases, leaving 8 bases not matched to a gene. CDR3: CASSFYRDRGEKLFF. The CDR3 DNA follows: TGTGCCAGCAGCTTTTATAGGGACAGAGGTGAAAAACTGTTTTTT. The full variable domain, its missing parts supplied by reference TRBV7-9 and TRBJ1-4, is DTGVSQNPRHKITKRGQNVTFRCDPISEHNRLYWYRQTLGQGPEFLTYFQNEAQLEKSRLLSDRFSAERPKGSFSTLEIQRTEQGDSAMYLCASSFYRDRGEKLFFGSGTQLSVL.

CDR3 amino acids: CASSLSAGVNTIYF. The CDR3 DNA reads as TGTGCCAGCAGTTTATCAGCAGGGGTGAACACCATATATTTT. The gene calls are TRBV27 and TRBJ1-3; TRBD1 is a possible D gene (6 bases). Germline V lookup: CDR1 MNHEY, CDR2 SMNVEV (reference sequence). This CDR3 comprises 14 residues. The V gene lost 0 bases and the J gene lost 7 bases, with 10 bases spanning the gap.

The V call is TRBV7-2, the J call TRBJ1-5, with D perhaps matching TRBD1 (6 bases). The germline CDR1 and CDR2 sequences are SGHTA and FQGNSA. V lost 2 bases and J 3 bases, leaving 14 bases between the germline ends. The CDR3 runs 16 residues. This CDR3 is CASSLFAQGLNQPQHF. The CDR3 nucleotides are TGTGCCAGCAGCTTATTTGCACAGGGCCTCAATCAGCCCCAGCATTTT.

The chain carries TRBV6-6 and TRBJ2-5, with D tentatively TRBD2 (5 bases). CDR3 length: 15 amino acids. V gave up 6 bases and J gave up 2 bases, with 16 bases separating them. Germline V CDR1 and CDR2: MNHNY, SVGAGI (reference sequence). CDR3: CASSGGRGLQETQYF. The CDR3 bases are TGTGCCAGCAGCGGAGGTCGGGGATTACAAGAGACCCAGTACTTC.

This clone was recorded once. V is TRBV10-3 and J is TRBJ2-5; TRBD2 matches 9 bases. J lost 3 bases, V lost 0 bases, and 8 bases had no gene match. CDR3 length equals 17 residues. Germline CDR1 and CDR2: ENHRY and SYGVKD. The CDR3 DNA follows: TGTGCCATCAGTGAGTCTTGGATAATAGCGGGGGAAGAGACCCAGTACTTC. Its translation: CAISESWIIAGEETQYF.

V and J are TRBV5-1 and TRBJ1-1, with D hard to call. This CDR3 comprises 11 residues. The V and J ends lost 4 bases and 12 bases respectively, with 13 bases between them. The germline CDR1 and CDR2 sequences are SGHRS and YFSETQ. Here the CDR3 DNA reads TGCGCCAGCAGCGCGGAGGGTCGGACTTTCTTT. Its protein is CASSAEGRTFF.

The chain employs TRBV7-2 and TRBJ1-1; D unresolved. CDR1 SGHTA and CDR2 FQGNSA come from the germline V gene. V was pared by 4 bases and J by 1 base, with 7 bases between. CDR3 length equals 13 residues. CDR3 amino acids: CASSSNRNTEAFF. The CDR3 nucleotides read TGTGCCAGCAGCTCCAACAGGAACACTGAAGCTTTCTTT. The full variable domain, completed using reference TRBV7-2 and TRBJ1-1, is GAGVSQSPSNKVTEKGKDVELRCDPISGHTALYWYRQSLGQGLEFLIYFQGNSAPDKSGLPSDRFSAERTGGSVSTLTIQRTQQEDSAVYLCASSSNRNTEAFFGQGTRLTVV.

The genes are TRBV30 and TRBJ2-7; a possible D gene is TRBD1 (6 bases). Trimming shortened V by 1 base and J by 6 bases, and 22 bases separated the two germline ends. From germline, CDR1 is GTSNPN and CDR2 SVGIG (reference sequence). The CDR3 sequence is 16 residues long. CDR3 nucleotide sequence: TGTGCCTGGAGTGCTTTTTCGACAGGTATGGTGGGCGAGCAGTACTTC. It encodes CAWSAFSTGMVGEQYF.

This chain joins TRBV18 and TRBJ1-1; TRBD1 is a possible D gene (6 bases). The CDR3 has 17 residues. The V end was cut by 3 bases, the J end by 0 bases, with 17 bases between. Germline loops: CDR1 KGHSH, CDR2 LQKENI. The CDR3 DNA follows: TGTGCCAGCTCACCCTCGGTGGGGGGGCGGATGAACACTGAAGCTTTCTTT. Protein product: CASSPSVGGRMNTEAFF.

This clone was detected only a few times. The chain employs TRBV5-1 and TRBJ1-2; D call uncertain. CDR1 is SGHRS and CDR2 is YFSETQ in the germline V gene. Deletions cut 1 base from V and 1 base from J, with 5 bases between. The CDR3 extends over 13 amino acids. This CDR3 reads CASSLSDNYGYTF. In nucleotides, the CDR3 is TGCGCCAGCAGCTTGTCAGATAACTATGGCTACACCTTC.

This clone was counted once. The gene calls are TRBV19 and TRBJ1-2, with 7 bases identical to TRBD1. This CDR3 contains 15 residues. The junction had 10 bases not matched to a gene; V was cut back by 5 bases and J by 4 bases. Germline V CDR1 and CDR2: LNHDA, SQIVND (reference sequence). This chain's CDR3 is CASSHLGTEFYGYTF. CDR3 coding DNA: TGTGCCAGTAGTCATCTCGGGACAGAATTCTATGGCTACACCTTC.

This rearrangement joins TRBV2 to TRBJ1-1; TRBD1 matches 8 bases. Germline V lookup: CDR1 SNHLY, CDR2 FYNNEI. The CDR3 sequence is 13 residues long. With 8 bases clipped from V and 11 bases from J, the junction kept 13 bases outside the gene matches. For the CDR3, the DNA is TGTGCCAGCCGCGGGACAGGAGCCCTTACCGCTTTCTTT. This gives the protein CASRGTGALTAFF.

The chain links TRBV6-9 to TRBJ1-1; D might be TRBD1 (6 bases). Trimming cost V 2 bases and J 1 base, with 17 bases left between them. Germline CDR1 is MNHGY and CDR2 is SVAAGI. This CDR3 is built from 17 residues. The CDR3 reads CASSYNPEQGENTEAFF. In nucleotides, the CDR3 is TGTGCCAGCAGTTATAACCCCGAACAGGGAGAGAACACTGAAGCTTTCTTT.

The chain uses TRBV5-6 and TRBJ1-2; 8 nucleotides agree with TRBD1. The CDR3 sequence is 14 residues long. V trimming: 5 bases; J trimming: 4 bases; junction bases outside the gene matches: 7. Germline CDR1 is SGHDT and CDR2 is YYEEEE. The CDR3 protein is CASSLTGVSYGYTF. The CDR3 DNA reads TGTGCCAGCAGTTTGACAGGGGTGAGCTATGGCTACACCTTC.

This clone was detected only once. CDR3 region: CASSGGMNQPQHF. In DNA form, the CDR3 reads TGTGCCAGCAGTGGGGGGATGAATCAGCCCCAGCATTTT. V and J are TRBV6-6 and TRBJ1-5; a weak D match, TRBD1 (5 bases). V was pared by 5 bases and J by 4 bases, with 9 bases between. Germline V gene lookup returns CDR1 MNHNY and CDR2 SVGAGI (reference sequence). The CDR3 runs to 13 residues.

V usage is TRBV29-1 and J usage is TRBJ2-7; D might be TRBD1 (6 bases). V dropped 3 bases and J dropped 5 bases, with 11 bases sitting between them. This CDR3 has 12 amino acids. Germline V gene data show CDR1 as SQVTM and CDR2 as ANQGSEA. The DNA of the CDR3 is TGCAGCGTTGAGGGGGCCCTAGACGAGCAGTACTTC. Its protein is CSVEGALDEQYF.

The V call is TRBV4-2, the J call TRBJ2-5; 8 bases align to TRBD2. Germline assignment: CDR1 LGHNA and CDR2 YNFKEQ. The CDR3 covers 14 residues. V gave up 4 bases and J gave up 4 bases; unmatched junction bases: 5. The CDR3 loop is CASSPPGGLETQYF. The CDR3 DNA reads as TGTGCCAGCAGCCCCCCGGGGGGGCTAGAGACCCAGTACTTC.

DNA of the CDR3: TGTGCCAGCAGTTATATGGGTCGGGGGACAGATACGCAGTATTTT. Residues: CASSYMGRGTDTQYF. The chain recombines TRBV27 with TRBJ2-3; D is possibly TRBD2 (6 bases). The CDR3 runs 15 residues. V gave up 4 bases and J gave up 3 bases, with 14 bases separating them. Germline V gives CDR1 MNHEY, CDR2 SMNVEV (reference sequence).

The J gene is TRBJ1-1, the V gene TRBV7-2; TRBD1 might be the D (6 bases). Germline values: CDR1 SGHTA, CDR2 FQGNSA. Trimming took off 6 bases at V and 3 bases at J, with 11 bases between the two ends. This CDR3 region has 13 residues. The CDR3 DNA is TGTGCCAGCAGGTCACAGGGTTACACTGAAGCTTTCTTT. Translating gives CASRSQGYTEAFF.

This chain joins TRBV5-1 and TRBJ2-5, with 8 bases that match TRBD1. There are 19 residues in the CDR3. Trimming took 4 bases from V and 2 from J; bases not matched to a gene: 19. Germline values: CDR1 SGHRS, CDR2 YFSETQ. CDR3 amino acids: CASSTSGGLWWGGQETQYF. DNA of the CDR3: TGCGCCAGCAGCACCTCAGGGGGCCTTTGGTGGGGTGGGCAAGAGACCCAGTACTTC.

The chain is built from TRBV6-5 and TRBJ1-2; D ambiguous. Germline V lookup: CDR1 MNHEY, CDR2 SVGAGI. The CDR3 extends over 14 amino acids. Trimming took off 6 bases at V and 6 bases at J, with 17 bases between the two ends. The CDR3 is CASRNVRRFDGYTF. The CDR3 DNA is TGTGCCAGCAGAAACGTTCGGAGGTTCGATGGCTACACCTTC.

CDR3 nucleotides: TGTGCCAGCAGTGAAGGTTTTGAGACTAGCGTATCGTACGAGCAGTTCTTC. Its translation: CASSEGFETSVSYEQFF. The chain carries TRBV2 and TRBJ2-1; TRBD2 agrees at 8 bases. Germline V gene sequence: CDR1 SNHLY, CDR2 FYNNEI. There are 17 residues in the CDR3. Trimming at V came to 1 base and at J to 10 bases, leaving 15 bases not matched to a gene. Full variable domain (remainder filled in from reference TRBV2 and TRBJ2-1): EPEVTQTPSHQVTQMGQEVILRCVPISNHLYFYWYRQILGQKVEFLVSFYNNEISEKSEIFDDQFSVERPDGSNFTLKIRSTKLEDSAMYFCASSEGFETSVSYEQFFGPGTRLTVL.

V usage is TRBV12-5 and J usage is TRBJ2-7; 7 bases align to TRBD1. Trimming cost V 8 bases and J 4 bases; bases outside gene matches: 8. From germline, CDR1 is LGHNT and CDR2 FRNRAP. The length of the CDR3 is 13 residues. The CDR3 loop reads CASQGTGEYEQYF. The DNA of the CDR3 is TGTGCTAGTCAGGGAACAGGGGAATACGAGCAGTACTTC.

The rearrangement joins TRBV19 to TRBJ1-1; possible D gene TRBD1, 6 bases. Trimming removed 6 bases at V and 3 bases at J, with 17 bases between. Looked up from germline, CDR1 is LNHDA and CDR2 is SQIVND (reference sequence). The CDR3 is 15 amino acids. CDR3: CASSLGDMIYTEAFF. In nucleotides, the CDR3 is TGTGCCAGTAGCCTAGGGGACATGATCTACACTGAAGCTTTCTTT.

This chain links TRBV6-1 with TRBJ2-4; D gene unclear. Per the germline V gene, CDR1 is MNHNS and CDR2 is SASEGT. The CDR3 loop spans 13 amino acids. CDR3 in amino acids: CASLFLAKNIQYF. CDR3 nucleotides: TGTGCGTCCTTATTTTTAGCCAAAAACATTCAGTACTTC.